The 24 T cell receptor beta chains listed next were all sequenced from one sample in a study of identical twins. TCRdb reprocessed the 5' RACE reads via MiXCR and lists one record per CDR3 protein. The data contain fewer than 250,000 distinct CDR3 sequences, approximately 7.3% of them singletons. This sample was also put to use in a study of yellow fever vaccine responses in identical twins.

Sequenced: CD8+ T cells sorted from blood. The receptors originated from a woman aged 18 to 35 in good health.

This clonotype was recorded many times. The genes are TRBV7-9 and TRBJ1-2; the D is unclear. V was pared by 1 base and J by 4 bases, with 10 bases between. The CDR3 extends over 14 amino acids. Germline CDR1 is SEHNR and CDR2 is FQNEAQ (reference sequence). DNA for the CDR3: TGTGCCAGCAGCTTAGACTCGGCAGTCTATGGCTACACCTTC. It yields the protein CASSLDSAVYGYTF.

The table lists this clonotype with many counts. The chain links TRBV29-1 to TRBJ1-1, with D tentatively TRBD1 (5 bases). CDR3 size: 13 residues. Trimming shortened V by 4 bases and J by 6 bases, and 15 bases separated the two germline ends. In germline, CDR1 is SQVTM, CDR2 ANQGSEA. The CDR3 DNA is TGCAGCGTTGCAATATCAGGGTACGCTGAAGCTTTCTTT. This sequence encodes CSVAISGYAEAFF. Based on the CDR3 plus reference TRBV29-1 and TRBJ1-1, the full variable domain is SAVISQKPSRDICQRGTSLTIQCQVDSQVTMMFWYRQQPGQSLTLIATANQGSEATYESGFVIDKFPISRPNLTFSTLTVSNMSPEDSSIYLCSVAISGYAEAFFGQGTRLTVV.

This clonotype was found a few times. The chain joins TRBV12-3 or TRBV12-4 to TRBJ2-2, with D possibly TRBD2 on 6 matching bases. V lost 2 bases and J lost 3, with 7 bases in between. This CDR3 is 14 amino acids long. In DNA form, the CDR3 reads TGTGCCAGCAGTTTACGGGACTACACCGGGGAGCTGTTTTTT. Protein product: CASSLRDYTGELFF.

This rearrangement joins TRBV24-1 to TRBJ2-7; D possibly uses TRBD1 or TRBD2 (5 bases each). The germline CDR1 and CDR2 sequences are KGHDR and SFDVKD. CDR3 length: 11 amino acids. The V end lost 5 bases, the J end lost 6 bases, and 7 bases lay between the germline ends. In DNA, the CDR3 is TGTGCCACCAGTGTTGGGGGCGAGCAGTACTTC. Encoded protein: CATSVGGEQYF.

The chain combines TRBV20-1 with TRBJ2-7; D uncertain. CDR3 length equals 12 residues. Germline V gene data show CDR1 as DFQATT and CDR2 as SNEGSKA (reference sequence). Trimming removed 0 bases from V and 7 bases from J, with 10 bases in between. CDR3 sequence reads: CSARDRVGEQYV. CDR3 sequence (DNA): TGCAGTGCTAGAGATCGGGTGGGAGAGCAGTACGTC.

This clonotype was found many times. The CDR3 DNA reads as TGTGCCAGCAGTGAAGGACCCCCAAATGCCAAAAACATTCAGTACTTC. It codes for CASSEGPPNAKNIQYF. V and J are TRBV2 and TRBJ2-4; D remains ambiguous. Germline assignment: CDR1 SNHLY and CDR2 FYNNEI. The CDR3 covers 16 residues. The germline V and J ends were trimmed by 1 base and 1 base, with 11 bases remaining between them.

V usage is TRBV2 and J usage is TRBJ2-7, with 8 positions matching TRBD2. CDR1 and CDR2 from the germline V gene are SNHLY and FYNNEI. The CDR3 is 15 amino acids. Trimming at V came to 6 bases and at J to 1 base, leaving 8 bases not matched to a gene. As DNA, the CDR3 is TGTGCCAGCAGGGGTCTGGCGGGGGGTTCCTACGAGCAGTACGTC. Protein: CASRGLAGGSYEQYV.

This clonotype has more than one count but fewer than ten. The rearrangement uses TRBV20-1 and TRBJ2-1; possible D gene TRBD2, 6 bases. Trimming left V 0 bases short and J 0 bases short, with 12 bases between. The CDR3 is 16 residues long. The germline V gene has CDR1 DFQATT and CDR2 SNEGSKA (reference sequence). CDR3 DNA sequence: TGCAGTGCTAGAGATGGTACGGGGGACTCCTACAATGAGCAGTTCTTC. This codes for CSARDGTGDSYNEQFF.

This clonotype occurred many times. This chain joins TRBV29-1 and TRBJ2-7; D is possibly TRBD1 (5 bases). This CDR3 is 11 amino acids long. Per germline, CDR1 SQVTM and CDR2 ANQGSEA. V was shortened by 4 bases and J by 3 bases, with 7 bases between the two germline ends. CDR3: CSVVQGYEQYF. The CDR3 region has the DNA TGCAGCGTTGTCCAGGGCTACGAGCAGTACTTC.

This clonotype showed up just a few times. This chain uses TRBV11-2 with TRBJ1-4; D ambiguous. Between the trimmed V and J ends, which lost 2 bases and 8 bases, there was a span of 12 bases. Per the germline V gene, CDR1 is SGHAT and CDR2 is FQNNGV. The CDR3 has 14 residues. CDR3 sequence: CASSLISGWEKLFF. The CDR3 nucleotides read TGTGCCAGCAGCTTAATAAGCGGTTGGGAAAAACTGTTTTTT.

CDR3 residues: CASSSGAPDFAFF. The DNA of the CDR3 is TGTGCCAGCAGCTCCGGTGCGCCTGATTTTGCTTTCTTT. J is TRBJ1-1 and V is TRBV5-6; no reliable D call. The CDR3 has 13 residues. V lost 3 bases and J lost 11, with 17 bases in between. CDR1 SGHDT and CDR2 YYEEEE come from the germline V gene.

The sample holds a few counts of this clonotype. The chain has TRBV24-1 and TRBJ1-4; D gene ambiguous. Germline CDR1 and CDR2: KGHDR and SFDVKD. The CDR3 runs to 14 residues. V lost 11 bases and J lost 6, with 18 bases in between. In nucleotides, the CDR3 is TGTGCCAGTCAACACGGAGGTGGGTATGAAAAACTGTTTTTT. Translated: CASQHGGGYEKLFF.

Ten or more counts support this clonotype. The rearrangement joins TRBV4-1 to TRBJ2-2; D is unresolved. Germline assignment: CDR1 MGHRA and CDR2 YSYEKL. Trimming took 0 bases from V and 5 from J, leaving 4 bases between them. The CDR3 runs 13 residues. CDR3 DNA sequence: TGCGCCAGCAGCCAAGAATTAACCGGGGAGCTGTTTTTT. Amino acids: CASSQELTGELFF.

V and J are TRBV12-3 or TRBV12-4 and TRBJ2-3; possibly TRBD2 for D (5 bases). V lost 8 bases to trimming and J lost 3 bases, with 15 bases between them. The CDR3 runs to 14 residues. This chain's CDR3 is CASGEEWRTDTQYF. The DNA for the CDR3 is TGTGCCAGCGGAGAGGAATGGAGGACAGATACGCAGTATTTT.

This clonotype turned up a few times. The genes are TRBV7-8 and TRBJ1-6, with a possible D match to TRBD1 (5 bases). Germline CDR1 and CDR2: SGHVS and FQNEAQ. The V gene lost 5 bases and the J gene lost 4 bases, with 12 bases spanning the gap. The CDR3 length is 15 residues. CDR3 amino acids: CASSETGRYNSPLHF. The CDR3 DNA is TGTGCCAGCAGCGAAACGGGACGTTATAATTCACCCCTCCACTTT.

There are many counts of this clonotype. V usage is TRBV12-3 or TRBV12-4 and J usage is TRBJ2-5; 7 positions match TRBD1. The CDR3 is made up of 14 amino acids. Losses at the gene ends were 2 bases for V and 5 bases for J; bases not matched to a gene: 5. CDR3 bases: TGTGCCAGCAGTTTATTGGGGACAGACGAGACCCAGTACTTC. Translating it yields CASSLLGTDETQYF.

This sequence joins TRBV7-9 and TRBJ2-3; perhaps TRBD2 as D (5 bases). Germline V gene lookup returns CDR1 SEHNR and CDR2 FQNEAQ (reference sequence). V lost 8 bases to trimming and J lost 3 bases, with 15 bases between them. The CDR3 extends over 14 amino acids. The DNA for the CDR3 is TGTGCCAGCCTTGGTACGGGGTCAACAGATACGCAGTATTTT. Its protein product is CASLGTGSTDTQYF.

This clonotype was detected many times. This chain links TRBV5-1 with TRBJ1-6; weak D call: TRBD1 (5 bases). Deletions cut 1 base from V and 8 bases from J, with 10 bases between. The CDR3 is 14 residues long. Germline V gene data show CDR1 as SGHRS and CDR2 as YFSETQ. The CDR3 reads CASSLRREDSPLHF. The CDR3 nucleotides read TGCGCCAGCAGCTTGCGCAGGGAGGATTCACCCCTCCACTTT.

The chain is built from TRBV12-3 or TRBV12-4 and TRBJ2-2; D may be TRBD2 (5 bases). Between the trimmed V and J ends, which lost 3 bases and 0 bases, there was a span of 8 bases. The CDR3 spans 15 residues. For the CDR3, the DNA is TGTGCCAGCAGTTTTATGGGAGCGAACACCGGGGAGCTGTTTTTT. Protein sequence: CASSFMGANTGELFF.

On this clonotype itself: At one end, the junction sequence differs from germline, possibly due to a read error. As DNA, the CDR3 is TGTGCCATCGGTGACGTCGACGGGACTAGCCCAAAGGGCACAGATACGCAGTATTTT. Protein product: CAIGDVDGTSPKGTDTQYF. V gene TRBV10-3 combines with J gene TRBJ2-3, with TRBD2 matching 9 bases. The CDR3 has 19 amino acids. Germline V lookup: CDR1 ENHRY, CDR2 SYGVKD.

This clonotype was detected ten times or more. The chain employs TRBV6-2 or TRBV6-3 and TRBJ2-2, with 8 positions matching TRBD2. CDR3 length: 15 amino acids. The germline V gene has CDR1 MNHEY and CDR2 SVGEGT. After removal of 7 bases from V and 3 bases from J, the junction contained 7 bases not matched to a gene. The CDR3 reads CASIGASGHTGELFF. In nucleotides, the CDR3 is TGTGCCAGCATAGGGGCTAGCGGGCACACCGGGGAGCTGTTTTTT.

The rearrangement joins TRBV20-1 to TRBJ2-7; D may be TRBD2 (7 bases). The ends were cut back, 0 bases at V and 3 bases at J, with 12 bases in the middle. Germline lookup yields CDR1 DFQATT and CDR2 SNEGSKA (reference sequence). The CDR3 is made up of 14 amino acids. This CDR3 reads CSARDRGANYEQYF. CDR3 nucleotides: TGCAGTGCTAGAGATCGGGGGGCCAACTACGAGCAGTACTTC.

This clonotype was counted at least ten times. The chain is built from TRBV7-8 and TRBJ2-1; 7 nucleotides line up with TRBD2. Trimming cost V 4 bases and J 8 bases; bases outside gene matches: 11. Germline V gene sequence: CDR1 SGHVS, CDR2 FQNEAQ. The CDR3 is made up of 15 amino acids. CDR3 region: CASSSRAAGEYEQFF. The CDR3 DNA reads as TGTGCCAGCAGCTCCCGGGCTGCGGGAGAGTATGAGCAGTTCTTC. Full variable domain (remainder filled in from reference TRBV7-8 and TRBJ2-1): GAGVSQSPRYKVAKRGQDVALRCDPISGHVSLFWYQQALGQGPEFLTYFQNEAQLDKSGLPSDRFFAERPEGSVSTLKIQRTQQEDSAVYLCASSSRAAGEYEQFFGPGTRLTVL.

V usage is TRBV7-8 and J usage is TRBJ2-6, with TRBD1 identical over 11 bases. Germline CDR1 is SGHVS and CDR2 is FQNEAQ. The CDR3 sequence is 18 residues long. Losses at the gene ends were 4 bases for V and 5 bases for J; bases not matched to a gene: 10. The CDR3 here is CASSSTGTGGERANVLTF. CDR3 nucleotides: TGTGCCAGCAGCTCGACCGGGACAGGGGGGGAGAGGGCCAACGTCCTGACTTTC.